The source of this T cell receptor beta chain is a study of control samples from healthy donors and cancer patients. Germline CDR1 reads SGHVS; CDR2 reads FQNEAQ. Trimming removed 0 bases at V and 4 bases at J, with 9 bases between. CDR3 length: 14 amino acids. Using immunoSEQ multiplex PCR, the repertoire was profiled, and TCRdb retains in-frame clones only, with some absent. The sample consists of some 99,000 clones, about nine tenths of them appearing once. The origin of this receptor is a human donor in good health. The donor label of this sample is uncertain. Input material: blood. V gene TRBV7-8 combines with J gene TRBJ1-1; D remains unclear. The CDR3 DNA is TGTGCCAGCAGCTTAGCCAAGGGTGGCACTGAAGCTTTCTTT. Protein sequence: CASSLAKGGTEAFF.